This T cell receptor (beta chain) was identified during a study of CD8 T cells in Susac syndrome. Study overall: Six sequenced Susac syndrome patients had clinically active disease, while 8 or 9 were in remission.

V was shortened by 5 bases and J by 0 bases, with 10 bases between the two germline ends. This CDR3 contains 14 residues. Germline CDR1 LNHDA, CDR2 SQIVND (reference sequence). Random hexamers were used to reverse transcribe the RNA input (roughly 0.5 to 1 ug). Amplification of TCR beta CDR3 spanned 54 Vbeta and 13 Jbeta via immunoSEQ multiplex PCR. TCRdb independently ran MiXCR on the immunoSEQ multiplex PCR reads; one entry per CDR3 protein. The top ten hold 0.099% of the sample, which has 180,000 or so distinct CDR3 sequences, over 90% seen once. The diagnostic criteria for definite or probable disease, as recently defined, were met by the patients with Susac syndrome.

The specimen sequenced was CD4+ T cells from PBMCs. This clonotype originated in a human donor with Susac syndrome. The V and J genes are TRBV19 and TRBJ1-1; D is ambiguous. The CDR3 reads CASSPRVLNTEAFF. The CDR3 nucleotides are TGTGCCAGTAGTCCCCGGGTCTTGAACACTGAAGCTTTCTTT.